Reported below is one T cell receptor (beta chain). Its cognate antigen is unknown. Sequenced by immunoSEQ multiplex PCR; TCRdb stores in-frame clones only, minus some. The data show 15,000 to 20,000 clones, more than 90% seen once. The record originates from a study of chemoradiotherapy in HPV16-positive cancers. General study findings and limits: Candidate HPV-specific clones and E7-related TCR motifs grew in tumor during treatment.

Trimming pared 0 bases from V and 8 bases from J, leaving 10 bases between. This CDR3 comprises 13 residues. Germline V gene data show CDR1 as LGHNT and CDR2 as FRNRAP. The sample was blood, taken from a patient who underwent chemoradiotherapy. This sequence joins TRBV12-5 and TRBJ1-1; no firm D call. The TCR originated in a human donor with HPV-associated anogenital cancer. The CDR3 bases are TGTGCTAGTGGTTTGGTGCGTGGAGGGGAAGCTTTCTTT. Its translation is CASGLVRGGEAFF.